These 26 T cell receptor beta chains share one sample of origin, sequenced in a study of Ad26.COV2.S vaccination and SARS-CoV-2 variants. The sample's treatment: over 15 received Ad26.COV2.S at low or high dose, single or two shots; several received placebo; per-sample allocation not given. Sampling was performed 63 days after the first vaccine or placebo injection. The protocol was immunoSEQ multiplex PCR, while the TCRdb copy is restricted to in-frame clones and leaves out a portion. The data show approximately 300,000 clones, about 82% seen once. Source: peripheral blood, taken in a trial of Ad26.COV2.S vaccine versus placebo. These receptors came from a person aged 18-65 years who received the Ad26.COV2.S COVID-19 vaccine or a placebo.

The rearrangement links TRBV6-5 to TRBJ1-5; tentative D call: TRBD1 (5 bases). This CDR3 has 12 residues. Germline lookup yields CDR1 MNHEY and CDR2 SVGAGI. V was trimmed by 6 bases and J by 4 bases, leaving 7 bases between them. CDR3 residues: CASREGNQPQHF. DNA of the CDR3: TGTGCCAGCAGGGAGGGGAATCAGCCCCAGCATTTT.

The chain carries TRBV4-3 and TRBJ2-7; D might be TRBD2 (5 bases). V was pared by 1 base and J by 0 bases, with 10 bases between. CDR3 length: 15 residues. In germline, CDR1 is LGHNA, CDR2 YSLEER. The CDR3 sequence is CASSQGSVPSYEQYF. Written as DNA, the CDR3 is TGCGCCAGCAGCCAAGGTAGCGTCCCCTCCTACGAGCAGTACTTC.

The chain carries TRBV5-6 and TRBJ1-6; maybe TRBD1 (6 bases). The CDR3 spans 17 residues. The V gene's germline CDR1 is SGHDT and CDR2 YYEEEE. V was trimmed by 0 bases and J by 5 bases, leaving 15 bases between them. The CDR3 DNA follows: TGTGCCAGCAGCTTGGTGCAGGGGACGAGCAATAATTCACCCCTCCACTTT. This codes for CASSLVQGTSNNSPLHF. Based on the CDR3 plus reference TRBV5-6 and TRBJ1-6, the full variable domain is DAGVTQSPTHLIKTRGQQVTLRCSPKSGHDTVSWYQQALGQGPQFIFQYYEEEERQRGNFPDRFSGHQFPNYSSELNVNALLLGDSALYLCASSLVQGTSNNSPLHFGNGTRLTVT.

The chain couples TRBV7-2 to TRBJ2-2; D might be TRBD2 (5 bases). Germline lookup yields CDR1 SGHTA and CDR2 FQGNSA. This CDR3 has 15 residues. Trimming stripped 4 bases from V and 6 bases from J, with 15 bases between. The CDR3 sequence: CASSSRTFPSGELFF. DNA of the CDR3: TGTGCCAGCAGCTCCCGGACTTTCCCCTCCGGGGAGCTGTTTTTT.

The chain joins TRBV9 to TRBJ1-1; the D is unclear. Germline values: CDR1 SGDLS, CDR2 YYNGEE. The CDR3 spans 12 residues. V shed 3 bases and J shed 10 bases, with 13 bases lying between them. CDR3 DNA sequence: TGTGCCAGCAGCGCCGCCGGGCCAGGAGCTTTCTTT. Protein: CASSAAGPGAFF.

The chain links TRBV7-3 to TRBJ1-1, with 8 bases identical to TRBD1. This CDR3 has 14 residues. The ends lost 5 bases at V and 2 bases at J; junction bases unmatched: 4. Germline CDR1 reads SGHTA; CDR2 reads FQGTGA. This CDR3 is CASSKGQVNTEAFF. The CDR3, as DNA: TGTGCCAGCAGCAAGGGACAGGTTAACACTGAAGCTTTCTTT.

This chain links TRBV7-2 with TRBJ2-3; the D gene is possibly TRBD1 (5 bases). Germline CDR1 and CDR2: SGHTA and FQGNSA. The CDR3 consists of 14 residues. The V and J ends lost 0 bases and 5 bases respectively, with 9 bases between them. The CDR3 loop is CASSLAARGDTQYF. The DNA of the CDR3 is TGTGCCAGCAGCTTAGCGGCTAGGGGAGATACGCAGTATTTT.

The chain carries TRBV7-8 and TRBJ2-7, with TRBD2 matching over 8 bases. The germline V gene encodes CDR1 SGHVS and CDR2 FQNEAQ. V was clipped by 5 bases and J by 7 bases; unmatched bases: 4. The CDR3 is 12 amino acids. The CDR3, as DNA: TGTGCCAGCAGCCCAGCGGGGGTAGAGCAGTACTTC. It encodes CASSPAGVEQYF.

CDR3 sequence reads: CASSEAGRNTIYF. CDR3 sequence (DNA): TGTGCCAGCAGTGAAGCAGGCCGGAACACCATATATTTT. The V gene is TRBV2, the J gene TRBJ1-3; D gene uncertain. The CDR3 runs to 13 residues. Between the trimmed V and J ends, which lost 0 bases and 7 bases, there was a span of 7 bases. Looked up from germline, CDR1 is SNHLY and CDR2 is FYNNEI.

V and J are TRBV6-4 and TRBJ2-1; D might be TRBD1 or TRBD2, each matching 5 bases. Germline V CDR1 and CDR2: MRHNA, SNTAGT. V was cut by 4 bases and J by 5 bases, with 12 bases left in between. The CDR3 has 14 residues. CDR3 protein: CASSVGGWNNEQFF. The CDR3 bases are TGTGCCAGCAGTGTTGGGGGATGGAACAATGAGCAGTTCTTC.

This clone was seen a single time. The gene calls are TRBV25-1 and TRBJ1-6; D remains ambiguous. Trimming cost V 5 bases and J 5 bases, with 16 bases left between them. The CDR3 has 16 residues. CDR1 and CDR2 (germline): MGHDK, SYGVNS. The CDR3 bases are TGTGCCAGCAGTCCCCTAGGGCAGGAAGATAATTCACCCCTCCACTTT. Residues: CASSPLGQEDNSPLHF.

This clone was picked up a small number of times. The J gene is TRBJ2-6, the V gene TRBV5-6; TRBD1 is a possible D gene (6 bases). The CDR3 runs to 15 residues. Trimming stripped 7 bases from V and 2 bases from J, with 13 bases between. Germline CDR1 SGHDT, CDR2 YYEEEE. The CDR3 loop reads CASGKQGTGANVLTF. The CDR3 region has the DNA TGTGCCAGCGGAAAGCAGGGGACTGGGGCCAACGTCCTGACTTTC.

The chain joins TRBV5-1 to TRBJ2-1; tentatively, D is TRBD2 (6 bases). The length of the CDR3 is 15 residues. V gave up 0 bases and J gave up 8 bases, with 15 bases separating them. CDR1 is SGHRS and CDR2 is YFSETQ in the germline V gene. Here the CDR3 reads CASSLAVPGVHEQFF. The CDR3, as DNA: TGCGCCAGCAGCTTGGCCGTTCCGGGGGTGCATGAGCAGTTCTTC.

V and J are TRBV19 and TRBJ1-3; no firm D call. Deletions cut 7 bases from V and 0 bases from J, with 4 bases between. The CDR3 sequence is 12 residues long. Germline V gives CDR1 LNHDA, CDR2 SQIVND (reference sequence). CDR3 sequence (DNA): TGTGCCAGTACAGCCTCTGGAAACACCATATATTTT. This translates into CASTASGNTIYF.

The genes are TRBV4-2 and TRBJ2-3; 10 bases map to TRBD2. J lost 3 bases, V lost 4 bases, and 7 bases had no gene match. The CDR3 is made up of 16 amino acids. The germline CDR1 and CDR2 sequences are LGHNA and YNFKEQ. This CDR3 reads CASSPGGLAETDTQYF. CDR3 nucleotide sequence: TGTGCCAGCAGCCCGGGAGGACTAGCGGAAACAGATACGCAGTATTTT.

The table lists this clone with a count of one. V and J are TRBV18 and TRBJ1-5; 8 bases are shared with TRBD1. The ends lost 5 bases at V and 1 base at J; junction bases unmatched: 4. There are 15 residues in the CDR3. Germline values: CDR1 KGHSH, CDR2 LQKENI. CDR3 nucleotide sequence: TGTGCCAGCTCAAAAGGGACAGGCAGCAATCAGCCCCAGCATTTT. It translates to CASSKGTGSNQPQHF.

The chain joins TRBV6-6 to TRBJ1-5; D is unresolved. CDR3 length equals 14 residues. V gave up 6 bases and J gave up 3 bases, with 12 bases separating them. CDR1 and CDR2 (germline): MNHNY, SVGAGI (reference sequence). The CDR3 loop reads CASSFTRTNQPQHF. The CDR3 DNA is TGTGCCAGCAGCTTCACGAGAACCAATCAGCCCCAGCATTTT.

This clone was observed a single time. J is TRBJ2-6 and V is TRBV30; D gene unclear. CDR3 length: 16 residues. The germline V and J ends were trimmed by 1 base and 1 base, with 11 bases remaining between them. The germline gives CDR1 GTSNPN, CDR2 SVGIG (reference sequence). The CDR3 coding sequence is TGTGCCTGGAGTGGTTATACTTCTTCTGGGGCCAACGTCCTGACTTTC. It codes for CAWSGYTSSGANVLTF.

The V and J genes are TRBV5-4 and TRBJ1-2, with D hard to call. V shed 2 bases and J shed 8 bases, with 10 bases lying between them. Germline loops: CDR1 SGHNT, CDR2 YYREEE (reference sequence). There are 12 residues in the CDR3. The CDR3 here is CASSLRPGGYTF. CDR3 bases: TGTGCCAGCAGCTTACGGCCGGGGGGCTACACCTTC.

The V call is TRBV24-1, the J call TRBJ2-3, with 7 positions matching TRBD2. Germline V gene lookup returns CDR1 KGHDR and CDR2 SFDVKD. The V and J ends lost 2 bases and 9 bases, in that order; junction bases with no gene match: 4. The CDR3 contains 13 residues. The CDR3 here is CATSDSALATQYF. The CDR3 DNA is TGTGCCACCAGTGATTCGGCACTAGCGACGCAGTATTTT.

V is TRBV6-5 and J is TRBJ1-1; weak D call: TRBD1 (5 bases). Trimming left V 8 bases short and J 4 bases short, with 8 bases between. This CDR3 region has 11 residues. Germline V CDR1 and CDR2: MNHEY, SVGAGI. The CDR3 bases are TGTGCCAGCCGGAGGGGCACTGAAGCTTTCTTT. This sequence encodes CASRRGTEAFF.

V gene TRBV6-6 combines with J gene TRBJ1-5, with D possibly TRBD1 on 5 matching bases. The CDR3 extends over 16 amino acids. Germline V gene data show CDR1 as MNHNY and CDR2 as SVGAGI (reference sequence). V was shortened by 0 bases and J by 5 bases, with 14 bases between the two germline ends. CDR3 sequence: CASSYSSREIDQPQHF. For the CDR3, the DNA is TGTGCCAGCAGTTACTCGTCCAGGGAAATTGATCAGCCCCAGCATTTT.

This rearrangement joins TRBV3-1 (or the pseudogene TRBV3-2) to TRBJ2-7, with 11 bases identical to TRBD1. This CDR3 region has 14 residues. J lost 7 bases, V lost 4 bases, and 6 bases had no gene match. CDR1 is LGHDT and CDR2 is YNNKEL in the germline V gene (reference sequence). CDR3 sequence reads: CASSLDRGRREQYF. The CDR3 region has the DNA TGTGCCAGCAGCCTGGACAGGGGGCGAAGGGAGCAGTACTTC.

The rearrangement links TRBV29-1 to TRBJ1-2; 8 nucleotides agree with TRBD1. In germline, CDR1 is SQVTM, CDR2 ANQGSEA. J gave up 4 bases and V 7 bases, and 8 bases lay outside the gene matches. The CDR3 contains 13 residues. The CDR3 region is CSARTGMGYGYTF. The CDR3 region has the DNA TGCAGCGCTCGGACAGGGATGGGCTATGGCTACACCTTC.

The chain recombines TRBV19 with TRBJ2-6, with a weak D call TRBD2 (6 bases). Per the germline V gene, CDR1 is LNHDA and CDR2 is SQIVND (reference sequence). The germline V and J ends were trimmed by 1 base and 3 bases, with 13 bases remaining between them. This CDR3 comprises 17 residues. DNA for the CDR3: TGTGCCAGTAGTATAGGCCCCTGGAGGGATGGGGCCAACGTCCTGACTTTC. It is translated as CASSIGPWRDGANVLTF.

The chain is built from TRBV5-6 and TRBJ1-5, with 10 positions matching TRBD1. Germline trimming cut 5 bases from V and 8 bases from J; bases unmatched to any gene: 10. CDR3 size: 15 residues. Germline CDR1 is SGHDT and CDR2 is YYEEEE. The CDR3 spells CASSFGTGDSEPQHF. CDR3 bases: TGTGCCAGCAGTTTCGGGACAGGGGATTCGGAGCCCCAGCATTTT.